Below, one T cell receptor (beta chain) is given with its context. This specimen belongs to a study of shared T cell receptors in the human thymus. Germline CDR1 SGHAT, CDR2 FQNNGV. V gave up 1 base and J gave up 2 bases; unmatched junction bases: 5. The CDR3 has 15 amino acids. Measured with immunoSEQ multiplex PCR; TCRdb has only the in-frame clones, and not every one. The data contain over 450,000 clones, roughly 74% of them singletons. The data also belong to a second study, concerning human thymus T cells. As that report states: Resections from corrective heart surgery supplied the thymus tissue.

This clonotype was obtained from a boy in the first two years of life with a congenital heart defect. The sequencing input was thymocytes. V is TRBV11-2 and J is TRBJ2-7; 7 positions agree with TRBD2. The CDR3 bases are TGTGCCAGCAGCTTAGGGGCAGGGAGGGCCTACGAGCAGTACTTC. The encoded protein is CASSLGAGRAYEQYF. The variable domain in full, completed from reference TRBV11-2 and TRBJ2-7, reads EAGVAQSPRYKIIEKRQSVAFWCNPISGHATLYWYQQILGQGPKLLIQFQNNGVVDDSQLPKDRFSAERLKGVDSTLKIQPAKLEDSAVYLCASSLGAGRAYEQYFGPGTRLTVT.